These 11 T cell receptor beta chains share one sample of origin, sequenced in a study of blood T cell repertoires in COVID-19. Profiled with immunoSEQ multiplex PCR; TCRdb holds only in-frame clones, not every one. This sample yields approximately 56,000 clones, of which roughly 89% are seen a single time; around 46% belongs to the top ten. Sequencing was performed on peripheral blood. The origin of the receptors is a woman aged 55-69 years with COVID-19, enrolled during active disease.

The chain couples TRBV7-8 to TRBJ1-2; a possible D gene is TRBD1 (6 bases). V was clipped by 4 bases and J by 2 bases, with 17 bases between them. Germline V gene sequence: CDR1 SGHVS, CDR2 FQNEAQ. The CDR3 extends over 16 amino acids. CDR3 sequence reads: CASSSWGQDNNYGYTF. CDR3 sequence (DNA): TGTGCCAGCAGCTCATGGGGGCAGGACAACAACTATGGCTACACCTTC.

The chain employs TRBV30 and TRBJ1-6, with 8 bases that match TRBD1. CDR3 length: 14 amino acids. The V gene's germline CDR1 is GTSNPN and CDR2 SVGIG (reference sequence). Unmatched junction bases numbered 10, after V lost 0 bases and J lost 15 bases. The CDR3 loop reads CAWSVLDREASLHF. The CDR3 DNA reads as TGTGCCTGGAGTGTTCTGGACAGGGAGGCGAGCCTCCACTTT. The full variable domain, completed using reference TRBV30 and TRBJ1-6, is SQTIHQWPATLVQPVGSPLSLECTVEGTSNPNLYWYRQAAGRGLQLLFYSVGIGQISSEVPQNLSASRPQDRQFILSSKKLLLSDSGFYLCAWSVLDREASLHFGNGTRLTVT.

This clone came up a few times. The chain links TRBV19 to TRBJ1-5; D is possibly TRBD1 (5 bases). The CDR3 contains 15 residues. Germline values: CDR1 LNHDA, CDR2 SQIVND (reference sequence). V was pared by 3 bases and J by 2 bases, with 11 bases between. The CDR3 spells CASSILLGGNQPQHF. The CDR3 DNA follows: TGTGCCAGTAGTATCCTGCTAGGGGGCAATCAGCCCCAGCATTTT.

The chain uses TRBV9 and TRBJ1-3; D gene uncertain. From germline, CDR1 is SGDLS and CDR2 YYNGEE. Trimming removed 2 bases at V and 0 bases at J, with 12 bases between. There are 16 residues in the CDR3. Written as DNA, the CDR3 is TGTGCCAGCAGCGTGAGGCCTGGAAACTCTGGAAACACCATATATTTT. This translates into CASSVRPGNSGNTIYF.

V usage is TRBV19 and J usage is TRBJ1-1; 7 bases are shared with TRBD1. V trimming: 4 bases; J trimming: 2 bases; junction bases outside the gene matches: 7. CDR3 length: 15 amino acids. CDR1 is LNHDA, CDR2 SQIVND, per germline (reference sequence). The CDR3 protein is CASSTAGTANTEAFF. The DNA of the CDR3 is TGTGCCAGTAGTACAGCCGGGACAGCTAACACTGAAGCTTTCTTT.

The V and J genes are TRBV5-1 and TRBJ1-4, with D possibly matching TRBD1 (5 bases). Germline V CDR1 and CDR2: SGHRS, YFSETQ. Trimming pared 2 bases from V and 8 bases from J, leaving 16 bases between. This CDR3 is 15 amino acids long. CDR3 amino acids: CASSFRGGDGEKLFF. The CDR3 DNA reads TGCGCCAGCAGCTTCCGTGGGGGGGATGGCGAAAAACTGTTTTTT.

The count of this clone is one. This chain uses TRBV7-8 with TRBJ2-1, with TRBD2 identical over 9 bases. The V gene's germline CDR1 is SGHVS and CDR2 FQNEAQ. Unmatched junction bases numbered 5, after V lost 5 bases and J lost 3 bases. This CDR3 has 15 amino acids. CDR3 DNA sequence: TGTGCCAGCAGCAAGGGACTAGCCCTCTACAATGAGCAGTTCTTC. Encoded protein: CASSKGLALYNEQFF.

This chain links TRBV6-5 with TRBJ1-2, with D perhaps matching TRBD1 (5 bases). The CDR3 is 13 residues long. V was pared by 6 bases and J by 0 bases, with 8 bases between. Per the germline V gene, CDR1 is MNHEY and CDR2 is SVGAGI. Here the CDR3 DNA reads TGTGCCAGCAGAACAGGAGCTAACTATGGCTACACCTTC. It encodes CASRTGANYGYTF.

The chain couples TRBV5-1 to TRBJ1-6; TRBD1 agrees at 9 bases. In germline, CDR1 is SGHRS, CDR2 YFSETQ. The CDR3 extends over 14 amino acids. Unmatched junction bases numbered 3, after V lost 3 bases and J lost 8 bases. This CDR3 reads CASSSTGGDSPLHF. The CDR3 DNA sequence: TGCGCCAGCAGCTCTACAGGGGGCGATTCACCCCTCCACTTT.

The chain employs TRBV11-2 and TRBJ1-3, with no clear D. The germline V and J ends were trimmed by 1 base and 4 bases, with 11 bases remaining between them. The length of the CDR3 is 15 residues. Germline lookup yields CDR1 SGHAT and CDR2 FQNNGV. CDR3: CASSLVGLGGNTIYF. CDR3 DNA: TGTGCCAGCAGCTTAGTAGGCCTAGGAGGAAACACCATATATTTT.

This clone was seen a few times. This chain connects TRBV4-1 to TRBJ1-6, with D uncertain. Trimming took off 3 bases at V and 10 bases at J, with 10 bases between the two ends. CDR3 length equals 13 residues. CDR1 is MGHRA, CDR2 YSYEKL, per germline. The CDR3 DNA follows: TGCGCCAGCAGCCAGGTTGACAACTCACCCCTCCACTTT. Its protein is CASSQVDNSPLHF.